This TCR beta chain originates from a study of OX40 agonist ivuxolimab in advanced cancers. The germline gives CDR1 WSHSY, CDR2 SAAADI. The CDR3 covers 19 residues. The V gene lost 0 bases and the J gene lost 5 bases, with 23 bases spanning the gap. Sequencing used immunoSEQ multiplex PCR; TCRdb keeps in-frame clones, though not all of them. The data contain around 43,000 clones, around 92% of them seen just once; the ten biggest clones take up less than 20%. Sample: CD4+ or CD8+ T cells sorted from blood, taken in a trial of the OX40 agonist ivuxolimab. This clonotype was obtained from an adult with an advanced solid tumor such as melanoma, head and neck, liver or kidney cancer. This chain uses TRBV10-2 with TRBJ2-1; TRBD2 might be the D (6 bases). The CDR3 sequence: CASSESLGAGWAGNNEQFF. The CDR3 nucleotides are TGCGCCAGCAGTGAGTCCTTAGGAGCGGGTTGGGCGGGGAACAATGAGCAGTTCTTC.